Following are 20 T cell receptor beta chains from one sample sequenced in a study of monozygotic twins with inflammatory bowel disease. TCRdb reanalyzed the 5' RACE reads and collapses them to one entry per CDR3 protein, without DNA. The sample has about 300,000 distinct CDR3 sequences. Sequenced sample: blood. These TCRs come from a human donor with ulcerative colitis or Crohn's disease, or a healthy co-twin of an affected twin (not recorded which).

The J gene is TRBJ1-1, the V gene TRBV7-8. The CDR3 runs to 13 residues. CDR1 is SGHVS, CDR2 FQNEAQ, per germline. CDR3: CASSFWANTEAFF.

V usage is TRBV12-3 or TRBV12-4 and J usage is TRBJ1-1. The CDR3 is made up of 15 amino acids. This chain's CDR3 is CASSLVQGLNTEAFF.

The chain couples TRBV25-1 to TRBJ2-7. The CDR3 contains 14 residues. Germline V gene data show CDR1 as MGHDK and CDR2 as SYGVNS. CDR3: CASSESRGFDEQYF.

The V gene is TRBV5-5, the J gene TRBJ1-1; TCRdb calls TRBD1, which cannot be checked without DNA. Germline CDR1 is SGHKS and CDR2 is YYEKEE (reference sequence). This CDR3 region has 17 residues. The CDR3 loop is CASTSWGQGAFIGEAFF.

The rearrangement links TRBV3-1 to TRBJ1-6; TCRdb names TRBD1, which stays unverified in the absence of DNA. The CDR3 spans 14 residues. Germline CDR1 LGHDT, CDR2 YNNKEL (reference sequence). The CDR3 reads CASSPRDANSPLHF.

The chain combines TRBV19 with TRBJ2-1; the D call from TCRdb, TRBD2, cannot be confirmed without DNA. CDR3 length: 13 amino acids. Germline V gives CDR1 LNHDA, CDR2 SQIVND (reference sequence). The CDR3 here is CASSSGGVNEQFF.

The rearrangement joins TRBV20-1 to TRBJ1-2. From germline, CDR1 is DFQATT and CDR2 SNEGSKA (reference sequence). The CDR3 sequence is 12 residues long. The CDR3 sequence: CSSPAAAGGYTF.

V gene TRBV7-8 combines with J gene TRBJ2-7; TCRdb lists TRBD1, though no DNA is available to test this call. The germline V gene encodes CDR1 SGHVS and CDR2 FQNEAQ. The CDR3 contains 13 residues. The chain's CDR3 is CASSLATGEVQYF.

The chain recombines TRBV29-1 with TRBJ2-7; without DNA, the TCRdb call of TRBD1 cannot be checked. The CDR3 has 17 amino acids. Germline CDR1 SQVTM, CDR2 ANQGSEA. The CDR3: CSVGRGLGTVAFYEQYF.

CDR3 loop: CASSQFFWRTDTQYF. The chain combines TRBV3-1 with TRBJ2-3. Germline V gene data show CDR1 as LGHDT and CDR2 as YNNKEL (reference sequence). This CDR3 is 15 amino acids long.

V and J are TRBV28 and TRBJ2-5; TCRdb's assignment of TRBD2 cannot be checked, as there is no DNA. CDR1 MDHEN and CDR2 SYDVKM come from the germline V gene. The CDR3 spans 15 residues. The CDR3 region is CASSFRGRAMETQYF.

The chain employs TRBV20-1 and TRBJ2-3. The CDR3 is made up of 14 amino acids. Looked up from germline, CDR1 is DFQATT and CDR2 is SNEGSKA (reference sequence). The CDR3 is CSAAAFDEQDTQYF.

The chain uses TRBV12-3 or TRBV12-4 and TRBJ2-7; lacking DNA, the TRBD1 call made by TCRdb goes unchecked. The CDR3 runs 15 residues. The CDR3 loop is CASSPGKLGSYEQYF.

CDR3: CASSLGFSAAEAFF. The V gene is TRBV7-2, the J gene TRBJ1-1. Per germline, CDR1 SGHTA and CDR2 FQGNSA. The CDR3 has 14 residues.

J is TRBJ2-5 and V is TRBV24-1; TCRdb outputs TRBD1, but without DNA this stays unchecked. CDR1 and CDR2 (germline): KGHDR, SFDVKD. The CDR3 runs 12 residues. The CDR3 spells CATSDTPGRKHF.

This chain joins TRBV7-9 and TRBJ2-7; the TCRdb call, TRBD1, lacks DNA for checking. The CDR3 totals 14 residues. CDR1 and CDR2 (germline): SEHNR, FQNEAQ (reference sequence). The CDR3 is CASSRQVNTDEQYF.

The chain carries TRBV20-1 and TRBJ2-4; TCRdb designates TRBD1, a call that cannot be tested without DNA. Germline V gene lookup returns CDR1 DFQATT and CDR2 SNEGSKA (reference sequence). CDR3 size: 15 residues. CDR3 amino acids: CSARDSIRGGNIQYF.

This chain links TRBV7-9 with TRBJ2-3; TCRdb proposes TRBD1, but this gene call is untestable without DNA. The germline V gene encodes CDR1 SEHNR and CDR2 FQNEAQ (reference sequence). The CDR3 is made up of 16 amino acids. CDR3 amino acids: CASSPRYIAQGDTQYF.

CDR3: CASSYRGTGELFF. The chain is built from TRBV13 and TRBJ2-2; no DNA is available, so the TRBD1 call from TCRdb remains unchecked. The CDR3 is made up of 13 amino acids. Germline CDR1 PRHDT, CDR2 FYEKMQ (reference sequence).

The chain joins TRBV28 to TRBJ1-3. The CDR3 spans 13 residues. Germline V gene data show CDR1 as MDHEN and CDR2 as SYDVKM. Here the CDR3 reads CASSMAMGNTIYF.